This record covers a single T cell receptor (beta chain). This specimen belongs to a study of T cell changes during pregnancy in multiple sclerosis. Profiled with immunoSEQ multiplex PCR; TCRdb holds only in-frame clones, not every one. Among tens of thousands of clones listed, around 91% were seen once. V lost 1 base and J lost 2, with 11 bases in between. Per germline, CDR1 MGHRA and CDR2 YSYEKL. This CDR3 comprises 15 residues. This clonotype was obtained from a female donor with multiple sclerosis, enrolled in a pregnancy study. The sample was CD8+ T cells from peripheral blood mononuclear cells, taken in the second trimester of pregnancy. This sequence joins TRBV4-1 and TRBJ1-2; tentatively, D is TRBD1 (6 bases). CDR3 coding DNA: TGCGCCAGCAGCCAAGGGGCTACAGGGAACTATGGCTACACCTTC. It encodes CASSQGATGNYGYTF.